A selection of T cell receptor beta chains follows, all from one sample in a study of shared clonotypes between healthy human individuals. TCRdb's table, derived via immunoSEQ multiplex PCR, lists solely in-frame clones and lacks some. The sample contains approximately 810,000 clones, about 92% of which appear only once. Sequencing was done on a sample of naive CD8+ T cells sorted from blood. Receptors were obtained from a man aged 30 to 45 in good health. Each CDR3 is given with its conserved first and last residue. D genes are given only for firm matches. The size of a clone is reported for some rows only, either as once, few or many, or as a class for expanded clones.

CDR3 protein,CDR3 DNA,V gene,D gene,clone size,J gene
CASSLAPDTQYF,TGTGCCAGCAGCTTAGCCCCAGATACGCAGTATTTT,TRBV7-9,-,-,TRBJ2-3
CASRKTGGGYEQYF,TGTGCCAGCAGGAAAACAGGGGGTGGTTACGAGCAGTACTTC,TRBV25-1,TRBD1,-,TRBJ2-7
CASSLGQGLYGYTF,TGTGCCAGTAGTTTGGGACAGGGACTCTATGGCTACACCTTC,TRBV19,TRBD1,few,TRBJ1-2
CASRTGTGPDTQYF,TGTGCCAGCAGGACAGGTACGGGCCCAGATACGCAGTATTTT,TRBV6-1,-,-,TRBJ2-3
CASSGPDSPQHF,TGTGCCAGCAGTGGGCCGGACAGCCCCCAGCATTTT,TRBV6-5,-,-,TRBJ1-5
CASSYLTASGNNEQFF,TGTGCCAGCAGTTACCTTACGGCTAGCGGAAACAATGAGCAGTTCTTC,TRBV27,TRBD2,-,TRBJ2-1
CASSPQTGDPYEQYF,TGTGCCAGCTCACCGCAGACAGGAGACCCCTACGAGCAGTACTTC,TRBV18,-,once,TRBJ2-7
CASSFVITGELFF,TGTGCCAGCAGCTTCGTTATTACCGGGGAGCTGTTTTTT,TRBV7-9,-,-,TRBJ2-2
CASSLEGGYEQYF,TGTGCCAGCAGCTTAGAAGGGGGCTACGAGCAGTACTTC,TRBV7-6,-,-,TRBJ2-7
CASGGFYGYTF,TGTGCCAGCGGCGGTTTCTATGGCTACACCTTC,TRBV27,-,-,TRBJ1-2
CASSLARTDAFATNEKLFF,TGTGCCAGCAGCTTAGCGCGTACAGACGCATTCGCAACTAATGAAAAACTGTTTTTT,TRBV7-8,-,-,TRBJ1-4
CASSIEVGKAGNTEAFF,TGTGCCAGTAGTATAGAGGTAGGAAAGGCAGGGAACACTGAAGCTTTCTTT,TRBV19,-,-,TRBJ1-1
CASSSTPGAGYNEQFF,TGTGCCAGCAGCTCCACCCCGGGGGCGGGATACAATGAGCAGTTCTTC,TRBV7-3,-,-,TRBJ2-1
CASSETGPYEQYF,TGTGCCAGCAGTGAAACAGGACCTTACGAGCAGTACTTC,TRBV6-1,-,-,TRBJ2-7
CASSFTGVDNEQFF,TGTGCCAGCAGCTTCACAGGGGTTGACAATGAGCAGTTCTTC,TRBV7-6,TRBD1,-,TRBJ2-1
CASSLLRAGQFF,TGTGCCAGCAGCTTACTGCGGGCCGGGCAGTTCTTC,TRBV7-9,-,-,TRBJ2-1
CAGDSGSYNEQFF,TGTGCCGGAGATAGTGGCTCCTACAATGAGCAGTTCTTC,TRBV2,-,-,TRBJ2-1
CASSSPLDTEAFF,TGTGCCAGCAGCTCACCATTGGACACTGAAGCTTTCTTT,TRBV7-9,-,-,TRBJ1-1
CASSLPDNTNYGYTF,TGTGCCAGCAGCTTGCCCGACAACACTAACTATGGCTACACCTTC,TRBV5-4,-,-,TRBJ1-2
CASSLIGNTEAFF,TGCGCCAGCAGCTTGATAGGGAATACTGAAGCTTTCTTT,TRBV5-1,-,-,TRBJ1-1
CASSLAPNTEAFF,TGTGCCAGCAGCTTAGCACCGAACACTGAAGCTTTCTTT,TRBV7-9,-,-,TRBJ1-1
CSVEVSGLETYEQYF,TGCAGCGTTGAAGTATCAGGTTTGGAGACCTACGAGCAGTACTTC,TRBV29-1,-,once,TRBJ2-7
CASSLAQGSLSYEQYF,TGTGCCAGCAGTTTAGCCCAGGGATCGCTTTCCTACGAGCAGTACTTC,TRBV27,-,-,TRBJ2-7
CASSLRVGGATYEQYF,TGTGCCAGCAGCTTAAGGGTCGGGGGCGCGACCTACGAGCAGTACTTC,TRBV11-2,-,many,TRBJ2-7
CASSSLRGGDTQYF,TGTGCCAGCAGTTCCCTCCGGGGTGGGGATACGCAGTATTTT,TRBV25-1,-,few,TRBJ2-3
CASSIETSRTQYF,TGTGCCAGCAGCATTGAGACGAGTCGTACGCAGTATTTT,TRBV7-9,-,once,TRBJ2-3
CASSYPGRLAGQETQYF,TGTGCCAGCAGCTACCCGGGCCGACTAGCGGGACAAGAGACCCAGTACTTC,TRBV7-2,TRBD2,-,TRBJ2-5
CAISARTGGLYEQYF,TGTGCCATCAGTGCCCGGACAGGGGGTCTCTACGAGCAGTACTTC,TRBV10-3,TRBD1,-,TRBJ2-7
CASSPTAATRQETQYF,TGTGCCAGCAGCCCAACGGCAGCCACACGCCAAGAGACCCAGTACTTC,TRBV2,-,-,TRBJ2-5
CASSQEYPGGDTIYF,TGCGCCAGCAGCCAAGAGTACCCAGGAGGAGACACCATATATTTT,TRBV4-1,-,-,TRBJ1-3
CASSLGFNEQFF,TGTGCCAGCAGCTTAGGGTTTAATGAGCAGTTCTTC,TRBV7-9,-,-,TRBJ2-1
CASSPRDRVYEQYF,TGTGCCAGCAGCCCCAGGGACAGGGTCTACGAGCAGTACTTC,TRBV7-6,TRBD1,-,TRBJ2-7
CASSGGGPPHISSYNEQFF,TGTGCCAGCAGTGGCGGAGGACCCCCCCATATCAGCTCCTACAATGAGCAGTTCTTC,TRBV2,-,few,TRBJ2-1
CASSSPATGDNEQYF,TGTGCCAGCAGCTCCCCTGCGACAGGGGACAACGAGCAGTACTTC,TRBV7-9,TRBD1,-,TRBJ2-7
CASSPSGSYNEQFF,TGTGCCAGCAGCCCTAGCGGGTCTTACAATGAGCAGTTCTTC,TRBV11-3,TRBD2,-,TRBJ2-1
CAWMDSPYEQYF,TGTGCCTGGATGGACAGTCCCTACGAGCAGTACTTC,TRBV30,-,few,TRBJ2-7
CASTITGELFF,TGTGCCAGCACAATCACCGGGGAGCTGTTTTTT,TRBV13,-,few,TRBJ2-2
CASSLDFWDRGPMSSYEQYF,TGTGCCAGCAGCTTAGATTTTTGGGACAGGGGGCCGATGAGCTCCTACGAGCAGTACTTC,TRBV11-2,TRBD1,-,TRBJ2-7
CASSPRISGANVLTF,TGTGCCAGCAGCCCCCGGATCTCTGGGGCCAACGTCCTGACTTTC,TRBV5-4,-,once,TRBJ2-6
CSVEVSDLQETQYF,TGCAGCGTTGAAGTGTCAGATTTACAAGAGACCCAGTACTTC,TRBV29-1,-,-,TRBJ2-5
CASSQGEQGTHQETQYF,TGCGCCAGCAGCCAAGGAGAACAGGGGACGCACCAAGAGACCCAGTACTTC,TRBV4-3,TRBD1,-,TRBJ2-5
CASSPGRNQPQHF,TGTGCCAGCAGCCCCGGACGGAATCAGCCCCAGCATTTT,TRBV27,-,-,TRBJ1-5
CASSFTRGGTGELFF,TGTGCCAGCAGCTTCACGCGCGGCGGCACCGGGGAGCTGTTTTTT,TRBV13,-,-,TRBJ2-2
CASSQNRGSYEQYF,TGCGCCAGCAGCCAAAACCGTGGCTCCTACGAGCAGTACTTC,TRBV4-1,-,-,TRBJ2-7